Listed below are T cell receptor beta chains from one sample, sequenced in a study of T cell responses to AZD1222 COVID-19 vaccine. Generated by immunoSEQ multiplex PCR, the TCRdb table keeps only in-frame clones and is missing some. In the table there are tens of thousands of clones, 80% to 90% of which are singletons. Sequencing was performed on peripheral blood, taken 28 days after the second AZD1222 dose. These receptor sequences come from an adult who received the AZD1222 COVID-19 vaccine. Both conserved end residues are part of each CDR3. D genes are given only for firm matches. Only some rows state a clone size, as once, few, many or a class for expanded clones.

cdr3_aa: CASSIDGTGVSPLHF; cdr3_nt: TGTGCCAGTAGTATAGACGGGACAGGGGTATCACCCCTCCACTTT; clone_size: .; v_call: TRBV19; d_call: TRBD1; j_call: TRBJ1-6
cdr3_aa: CASSLLWTSGRGETQYF; cdr3_nt: TGTGCCAGCAGTCTACTCTGGACTAGCGGGCGAGGGGAGACCCAGTACTTC; clone_size: .; v_call: TRBV6-6; d_call: TRBD2; j_call: TRBJ2-5
cdr3_aa: CASSSEGGNTIYF; cdr3_nt: TGTGCCAGTAGTAGTGAGGGCGGAAACACCATATATTTT; clone_size: .; v_call: TRBV19; d_call: .; j_call: TRBJ1-3
cdr3_aa: CASSSGSTTDTQYF; cdr3_nt: TGCGCCAGCAGCTCGGGAAGTACCACAGATACGCAGTATTTT; clone_size: .; v_call: TRBV5-1; d_call: .; j_call: TRBJ2-3
cdr3_aa: CASSRVQSTEAFF; cdr3_nt: TGTGCCAGCAGTCGCGTACAGTCCACTGAAGCTTTCTTT; clone_size: once; v_call: TRBV6-5; d_call: .; j_call: TRBJ1-1
cdr3_aa: CASRLGWVVSTDTQYF; cdr3_nt: TGTGCCAGCAGGTTAGGTTGGGTTGTTAGCACAGATACGCAGTATTTT; clone_size: .; v_call: TRBV7-8; d_call: .; j_call: TRBJ2-3
cdr3_aa: CASEPRQGSWNTEAFF; cdr3_nt: TGTGCCAGCGAACCAAGACAGGGGAGTTGGAACACTGAAGCTTTCTTT; clone_size: .; v_call: TRBV25-1; d_call: TRBD1; j_call: TRBJ1-1
cdr3_aa: CASSPPSDPYGYTF; cdr3_nt: TGTGCCAGCTCACCACCGTCAGACCCCTATGGCTACACCTTC; clone_size: .; v_call: TRBV18; d_call: .; j_call: TRBJ1-2
cdr3_aa: CASSQEPGILRGYTF; cdr3_nt: TGCGCCAGCAGCCAAGAGCCAGGGATTCTACGTGGCTACACCTTC; clone_size: .; v_call: TRBV4-1; d_call: .; j_call: TRBJ1-2
cdr3_aa: CASSIGPQVRDGYTF; cdr3_nt: TGCGCCAGCAGCATAGGACCCCAGGTTCGAGACGGCTACACCTTC; clone_size: .; v_call: TRBV5-1; d_call: .; j_call: TRBJ1-2
cdr3_aa: CASRLAVGQGYEQYF; cdr3_nt: TGTGCAAGTCGCTTAGCGGTGGGACAGGGCTACGAGCAGTACTTC; clone_size: .; v_call: TRBV12-2; d_call: .; j_call: TRBJ2-7
cdr3_aa: CAWAEGPGGQPQHF; cdr3_nt: TGTGCCTGGGCCGAGGGGCCCGGGGGTCAGCCCCAGCATTTT; clone_size: .; v_call: TRBV30; d_call: .; j_call: TRBJ1-5
cdr3_aa: CASSLSSGSLEQYF; cdr3_nt: TGTGCCAGCAGTTTATCTAGCGGGAGTCTCGAGCAGTACTTC; clone_size: .; v_call: TRBV27; d_call: TRBD2; j_call: TRBJ2-7
cdr3_aa: CASSLDRGADTQYF; cdr3_nt: TGTGCCAGCAGCTTAGACCGGGGGGCAGATACGCAGTATTTT; clone_size: .; v_call: TRBV7-2; d_call: TRBD2; j_call: TRBJ2-3
cdr3_aa: CASSLGTRPLNEQYF; cdr3_nt: TGTGCCAGCTCACTCGGGACCCGACCTCTCAACGAGCAGTACTTC; clone_size: .; v_call: TRBV18; d_call: .; j_call: TRBJ2-7
cdr3_aa: CASSPWEDQPQHF; cdr3_nt: TGTGCCAGCTCACCATGGGAAGATCAGCCCCAGCATTTT; clone_size: .; v_call: TRBV18; d_call: .; j_call: TRBJ1-5
cdr3_aa: CASSESGTANEQFF; cdr3_nt: TGTGCCAGCAGTGAAAGTGGGACAGCCAATGAGCAGTTCTTC; clone_size: .; v_call: TRBV6-1; d_call: TRBD1; j_call: TRBJ2-1
cdr3_aa: CASSLGAYNEQFF; cdr3_nt: TGTGCCAGCAGTTTGGGGGCCTACAATGAGCAGTTCTTC; clone_size: .; v_call: TRBV6-2/TRBV6-3; d_call: .; j_call: TRBJ2-1
cdr3_aa: CASNTGYGYTF; cdr3_nt: TGTGCCAGCAACACCGGCTATGGCTACACCTTC; clone_size: .; v_call: TRBV6-6; d_call: .; j_call: TRBJ1-2
cdr3_aa: CASGVSSYEQYF; cdr3_nt: TGTGCTTCCGGGGTATCCTCCTACGAGCAGTACTTC; clone_size: .; v_call: TRBV25-1; d_call: .; j_call: TRBJ2-7
cdr3_aa: CASSKAVAFYSPLHF; cdr3_nt: TGTGCCAGCAGCAAAGCGGTGGCTTTTTATTCACCCCTCCACTTT; clone_size: .; v_call: TRBV21-1; d_call: .; j_call: TRBJ1-6
cdr3_aa: CAISESQGTPSKETQYF; cdr3_nt: TGTGCCATCAGTGAGTCTCAGGGCACCCCCTCCAAAGAGACCCAGTACTTC; clone_size: few; v_call: TRBV10-3; d_call: .; j_call: TRBJ2-5
cdr3_aa: CASSLEAGGSPLHF; cdr3_nt: TGCGCCAGCAGCTTGGAGGCAGGGGGGTCACCCCTCCACTTT; clone_size: .; v_call: TRBV5-1; d_call: TRBD1; j_call: TRBJ1-6
cdr3_aa: CASRILGDTGELFF; cdr3_nt: TGTGCCAGCAGAATATTGGGGGACACCGGGGAGCTGTTTTTT; clone_size: once; v_call: TRBV6-4; d_call: .; j_call: TRBJ2-2
cdr3_aa: CASSFGGNTIYF; cdr3_nt: TGTGCCAGCAGCTTTGGGGGAAACACCATATATTTT; clone_size: .; v_call: TRBV11-2; d_call: .; j_call: TRBJ1-3
cdr3_aa: CASSQYRGSSDTQYF; cdr3_nt: TGTGCCAGCAGCCAGTACAGGGGGAGTTCAGATACGCAGTATTTT; clone_size: .; v_call: TRBV3-1/TRBV3-2; d_call: TRBD1; j_call: TRBJ2-3
cdr3_aa: CASSLGTGNQPQHF; cdr3_nt: TGTGCCAGCAGTTTAGGGACAGGGAATCAGCCCCAGCATTTT; clone_size: .; v_call: TRBV28; d_call: TRBD1; j_call: TRBJ1-5
cdr3_aa: CASSPGTGEQKLFF; cdr3_nt: TGTGCCAGCTCGCCCGGGACAGGGGAGCAAAAACTGTTTTTT; clone_size: .; v_call: TRBV18; d_call: TRBD1; j_call: TRBJ1-4
cdr3_aa: CASSLGDRAPYGYTF; cdr3_nt: TGTGCCAGCAGCTTGGGGGACAGGGCACCTTATGGCTACACCTTC; clone_size: .; v_call: TRBV5-8; d_call: TRBD1; j_call: TRBJ1-2
cdr3_aa: CASSPPAGALADTQYF; cdr3_nt: TGTGCCAGCTCACCACCAGCGGGGGCCCTCGCAGATACGCAGTATTTT; clone_size: once; v_call: TRBV18; d_call: TRBD2; j_call: TRBJ2-3
cdr3_aa: CASSIRGTYEQYF; cdr3_nt: TGTGCCAGCAGCATACGGGGCACCTACGAGCAGTACTTC; clone_size: .; v_call: TRBV14; d_call: .; j_call: TRBJ2-7
cdr3_aa: CASSREARGTYNEQFF; cdr3_nt: TGTGCCAGCAGCCGAGAGGCGCGGGGGACCTACAATGAGCAGTTCTTC; clone_size: .; v_call: TRBV7-8; d_call: TRBD2; j_call: TRBJ2-1
cdr3_aa: CASSLEGGGYTF; cdr3_nt: TGTGCCAGCAGCTTAGAAGGTGGTGGCTACACCTTC; clone_size: .; v_call: TRBV7-9; d_call: .; j_call: TRBJ1-2
cdr3_aa: CATSRDAFAETQYF; cdr3_nt: TGTGCCACCAGCAGAGATGCGTTTGCAGAGACCCAGTACTTC; clone_size: .; v_call: TRBV15; d_call: .; j_call: TRBJ2-5
cdr3_aa: CSVPQGTGELFF; cdr3_nt: TGCAGCGTTCCACAGGGGACCGGGGAGCTGTTTTTT; clone_size: .; v_call: TRBV29-1; d_call: TRBD1; j_call: TRBJ2-2
cdr3_aa: CASRWTANQPQHF; cdr3_nt: TGTGCCAGCAGATGGACAGCTAATCAGCCCCAGCATTTT; clone_size: .; v_call: TRBV27; d_call: .; j_call: TRBJ1-5
cdr3_aa: CASNRRSEQYF; cdr3_nt: TGTGCCAGCAACCGGAGGAGCGAGCAGTACTTC; clone_size: .; v_call: TRBV2; d_call: .; j_call: TRBJ2-7
cdr3_aa: CASSQGGYNEQFF; cdr3_nt: TGTGCCAGCAGCCAAGGAGGTTACAATGAGCAGTTCTTC; clone_size: .; v_call: TRBV9; d_call: .; j_call: TRBJ2-1
cdr3_aa: CASSPGTPQGNYGYTF; cdr3_nt: TGTGCCAGCAGCCCCGGGACACCTCAGGGTAACTATGGCTACACCTTC; clone_size: .; v_call: TRBV6-4; d_call: .; j_call: TRBJ1-2
cdr3_aa: CASSFSPGPRNTEAFF; cdr3_nt: TGTGCCAGCAGTTTCTCCCCGGGACCTAGGAACACTGAAGCTTTCTTT; clone_size: .; v_call: TRBV6-5; d_call: .; j_call: TRBJ1-1
cdr3_aa: CASKLFGDTPANTEAFF; cdr3_nt: TGTGCCAGCAAACTATTTGGGGACACCCCCGCGAACACTGAAGCTTTCTTT; clone_size: .; v_call: TRBV28; d_call: .; j_call: TRBJ1-1
cdr3_aa: CASGPGGVYEQYF; cdr3_nt: TGTGCTAGTGGTCCTGGGGGGGTCTACGAGCAGTACTTC; clone_size: .; v_call: TRBV12-5; d_call: TRBD2; j_call: TRBJ2-7
cdr3_aa: CASSQDGAGSYEQYF; cdr3_nt: TGTGCCAGCAGCCAAGATGGGGCAGGCTCCTACGAGCAGTACTTC; clone_size: once; v_call: TRBV3-1/TRBV3-2; d_call: .; j_call: TRBJ2-7
cdr3_aa: CASSLTTRGPYEQYF; cdr3_nt: TGTGCCAGCAGTTTAACTACCCGGGGGCCCTACGAGCAGTACTTC; clone_size: .; v_call: TRBV28; d_call: .; j_call: TRBJ2-7
cdr3_aa: CASSQDLSGSETQYF; cdr3_nt: TGTGCCAGCAGCCAAGATCTGAGCGGGAGTGAGACCCAGTACTTC; clone_size: once; v_call: TRBV4-2; d_call: TRBD2; j_call: TRBJ2-5
cdr3_aa: CASSLAGTSGYNEQFF; cdr3_nt: TGTGCCAGCAGCTTAGCGGGGACTAGCGGTTACAATGAGCAGTTCTTC; clone_size: .; v_call: TRBV7-3; d_call: TRBD2; j_call: TRBJ2-1
cdr3_aa: CASIRKSSGNTIYF; cdr3_nt: TGTGCCAGTATCAGGAAGAGCTCTGGAAACACCATATATTTT; clone_size: once; v_call: TRBV19; d_call: .; j_call: TRBJ1-3
cdr3_aa: CATSRGVGATSNGYTF; cdr3_nt: TGTGCCACCAGCAGAGGGGTCGGGGCGACCAGCAATGGCTACACCTTC; clone_size: .; v_call: TRBV15; d_call: .; j_call: TRBJ1-2
cdr3_aa: CATSDFPLAASNTGELFF; cdr3_nt: TGTGCCACCAGTGATTTCCCTCTAGCGGCATCGAACACCGGGGAGCTGTTTTTT; clone_size: .; v_call: TRBV24-1; d_call: TRBD2; j_call: TRBJ2-2
cdr3_aa: CASRGTFTQYF; cdr3_nt: TGTGCCAGCAGAGGGACGTTTACGCAGTATTTT; clone_size: .; v_call: TRBV12-3/TRBV12-4; d_call: .; j_call: TRBJ2-3
cdr3_aa: CASSSAGREDGYTF; cdr3_nt: TGTGCCAGCAGCTCCGCCGGGAGGGAGGATGGCTACACCTTC; clone_size: .; v_call: TRBV28; d_call: .; j_call: TRBJ1-2
cdr3_aa: CASSFRDNSPLHF; cdr3_nt: TGTGCCAGCAGTTTTCGGGATAATTCACCCCTCCACTTT; clone_size: .; v_call: TRBV12-3/TRBV12-4; d_call: .; j_call: TRBJ1-6
cdr3_aa: CASSAGWVKKLFF; cdr3_nt: TGTGCCAGCAGTGCAGGGTGGGTGAAAAAACTGTTTTTT; clone_size: .; v_call: TRBV12-3/TRBV12-4; d_call: .; j_call: TRBJ1-4
cdr3_aa: CASSLSPQGARTGELFF; cdr3_nt: TGCGCCAGCAGCTTGAGTCCCCAGGGGGCACGGACCGGGGAGCTGTTTTTT; clone_size: once; v_call: TRBV5-1; d_call: TRBD1; j_call: TRBJ2-2
cdr3_aa: CASSFPASGKYEQYF; cdr3_nt: TGTGCCAGCAGCTTCCCAGCCAGCGGGAAGTACGAGCAGTACTTC; clone_size: .; v_call: TRBV11-3; d_call: TRBD2; j_call: TRBJ2-7
cdr3_aa: CAISRGEGGNTIYF; cdr3_nt: TGTGCCATCTCACGCGGCGAGGGGGGAAACACCATATATTTT; clone_size: once; v_call: TRBV10-3; d_call: .; j_call: TRBJ1-3
cdr3_aa: CASRRVEVYEQYF; cdr3_nt: TGCGCCAGCAGACGGGTGGAGGTGTACGAGCAGTACTTC; clone_size: few; v_call: TRBV5-1; d_call: .; j_call: TRBJ2-7
cdr3_aa: CASSVGGGDTAAFF; cdr3_nt: TGTGCCAGCAGCGTAGGGGGAGGGGACACGGCTGCTTTCTTT; clone_size: .; v_call: TRBV9; d_call: .; j_call: TRBJ1-1
cdr3_aa: CAWKARGLLDREARSYNEQFF; cdr3_nt: TGTGCCTGGAAGGCCAGGGGGCTCTTAGACCGGGAGGCCCGTTCCTACAATGAGCAGTTCTTC; clone_size: .; v_call: TRBV30; d_call: .; j_call: TRBJ2-1
cdr3_aa: CANHGGFGAFF; cdr3_nt: TGTGCAAACCACGGGGGGTTCGGAGCTTTCTTT; clone_size: .; v_call: TRBV2; d_call: .; j_call: TRBJ1-1